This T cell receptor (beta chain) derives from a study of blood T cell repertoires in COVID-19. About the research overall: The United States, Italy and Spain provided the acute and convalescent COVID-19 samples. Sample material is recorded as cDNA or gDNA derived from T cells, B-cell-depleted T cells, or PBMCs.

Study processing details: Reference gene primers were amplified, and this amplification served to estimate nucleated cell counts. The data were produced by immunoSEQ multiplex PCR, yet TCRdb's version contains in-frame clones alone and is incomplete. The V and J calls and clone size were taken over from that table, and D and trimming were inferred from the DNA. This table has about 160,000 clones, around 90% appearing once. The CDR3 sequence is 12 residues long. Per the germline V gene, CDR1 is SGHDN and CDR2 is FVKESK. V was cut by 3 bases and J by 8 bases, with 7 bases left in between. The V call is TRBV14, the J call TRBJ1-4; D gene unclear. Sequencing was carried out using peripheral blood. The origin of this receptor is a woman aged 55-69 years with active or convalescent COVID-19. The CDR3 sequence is CASSHIREKLFF. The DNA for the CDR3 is TGTGCCAGCAGCCATATACGGGAAAAACTGTTTTTT. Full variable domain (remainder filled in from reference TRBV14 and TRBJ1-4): EAGVTQFPSHSVIEKGQTVTLRCDPISGHDNLYWYRRVMGKEIKFLLHFVKESKQDESGMPNNRFLAERTGGTYSTLKVQPAELEDSGVYFCASSHIREKLFFGSGTQLSVL.